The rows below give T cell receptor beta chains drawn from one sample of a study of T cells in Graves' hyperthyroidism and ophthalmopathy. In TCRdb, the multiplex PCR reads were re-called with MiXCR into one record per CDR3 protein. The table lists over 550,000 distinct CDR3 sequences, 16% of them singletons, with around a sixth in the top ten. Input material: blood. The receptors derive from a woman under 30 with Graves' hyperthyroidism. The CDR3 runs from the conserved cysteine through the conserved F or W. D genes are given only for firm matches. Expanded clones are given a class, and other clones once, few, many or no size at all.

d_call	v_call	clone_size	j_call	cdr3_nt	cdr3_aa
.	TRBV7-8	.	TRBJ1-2	TGTGCCAGCAGCTCTGACGGCGCTTATTATGGCTACACCTTC	CASSSDGAYYGYTF
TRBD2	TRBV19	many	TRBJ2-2	TGTGCCAGTAGTGCTACGGGACTAGCGGGGGGGACGAACACCGGGGAGCTGTTTTTT	CASSATGLAGGTNTGELFF
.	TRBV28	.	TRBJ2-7	TGTGCCAGCAGTAATCGGCAACCCTACGAGCAGTACTTC	CASSNRQPYEQYF
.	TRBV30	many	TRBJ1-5	TGTGCCTGGAGTGTAAGGGCAGGGGAGCAGCCCCAGCATTTT	CAWSVRAGEQPQHF
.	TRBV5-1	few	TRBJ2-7	TGCGCCAGCAGCTCAGAACCACCGCCGAGCTCCTACGAGCAGTACTTC	CASSSEPPPSSYEQYF
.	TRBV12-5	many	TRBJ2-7	TGTGCTAGTGGTTCGCCGGGGGGCGCGAGCCGCGAGCAGTACTTC	CASGSPGGASREQYF
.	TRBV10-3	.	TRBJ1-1	TGTGCCATCAGGCAGGAGCTTGAAGCTTTCTTT	CAIRQELEAFF
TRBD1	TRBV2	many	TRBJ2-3	TGTGCCAGCAGGGGACAGCTCACAGATACGCAGTATTTT	CASRGQLTDTQYF
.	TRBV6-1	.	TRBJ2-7	TGTGCCAGCAGTGAAGATACCTACGAGCAGTACTTC	CASSEDTYEQYF
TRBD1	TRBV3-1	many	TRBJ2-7	TGTGCCAGCGGACAGGGTTCCCACTGGGAGCAGTACTTC	CASGQGSHWEQYF
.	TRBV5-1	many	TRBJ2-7	TGCGCCAGCAGCTCCCCTGGCGAGCAGTACTTC	CASSSPGEQYF
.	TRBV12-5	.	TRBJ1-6	TGTGCTAGTGGTTTCTGGACAGTAAAGTTGAGCTCCTATAATTCACCCCTCCACTTT	CASGFWTVKLSSYNSPLHF
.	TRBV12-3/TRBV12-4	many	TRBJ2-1	TGTGCCAGCAGTGCCCGCGGGAACATATACAATGAGCAGTTCTTC	CASSARGNIYNEQFF
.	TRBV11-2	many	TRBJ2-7	TGTGCCAGCAGCGGGTTTGGGGTCCGTACTACGGGGGAGCAGTACTTC	CASSGFGVRTTGEQYF
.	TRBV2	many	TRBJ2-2	TGTGCCAGCAGTGAAGGGACAGGAGGGACCGGGGAGCTGTTTTTT	CASSEGTGGTGELFF
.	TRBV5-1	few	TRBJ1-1	TGCGCCAGCAGCCCCCTGGTGAACACTGAAGCTTTCTTT	CASSPLVNTEAFF
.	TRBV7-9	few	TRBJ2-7	TGTGCCAGCAGTTTCCTCAGCGGTACCTACGAGCAGTACTTC	CASSFLSGTYEQYF
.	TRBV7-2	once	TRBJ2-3	TGTGCCAGCAGCCACGACTCGGGGAGCCGCACAGATACGCAGTATTTT	CASSHDSGSRTDTQYF
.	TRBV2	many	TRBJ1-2	TGTGCCAGCATGCCCGGGGCTAGACGTGGCTACACCTTC	CASMPGARRGYTF
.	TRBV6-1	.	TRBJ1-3	TGTGCCAGCAGTGAAGCGACAGGCCCTGGAAACACCATATATTTT	CASSEATGPGNTIYF